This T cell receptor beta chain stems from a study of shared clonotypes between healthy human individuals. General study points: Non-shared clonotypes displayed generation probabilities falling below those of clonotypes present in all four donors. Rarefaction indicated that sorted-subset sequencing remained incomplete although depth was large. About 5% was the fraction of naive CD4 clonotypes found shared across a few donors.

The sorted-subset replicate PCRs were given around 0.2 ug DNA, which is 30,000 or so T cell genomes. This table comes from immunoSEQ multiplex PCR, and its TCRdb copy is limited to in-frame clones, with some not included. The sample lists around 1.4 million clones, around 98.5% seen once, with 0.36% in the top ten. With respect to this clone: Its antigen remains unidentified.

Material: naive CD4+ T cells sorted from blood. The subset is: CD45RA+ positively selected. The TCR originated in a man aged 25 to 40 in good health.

CDR3 region: CASSQLPGVNEKLFF. The CDR3, as DNA: TGCGCCAGCAGCCAGCTACCCGGGGTCAATGAAAAACTGTTTTTT. The rearrangement joins TRBV4-1 to TRBJ1-4; D gene unclear. V lost 3 bases and J 5 bases, leaving 13 bases between the germline ends. Per germline, CDR1 MGHRA and CDR2 YSYEKL. This CDR3 region has 15 residues.